Here is one TCR beta chain with its context. Its specificity is not known. These data are taken from a study of cytomegalovirus exposure and HLA in healthy donors. Study outcomes and limitations: In vitro experiments confirmed that three CMV-associated chains were specific for CMV antigens. The classifier was said to identify cytomegalovirus status with high specificity and sensitivity.

Trimming left V 11 bases short and J 1 base short, with 15 bases between. CDR3 length equals 14 residues. Germline values: CDR1 MNHNS, CDR2 SASEGT. Primers included in the PCR were 60 Vbeta and 13 Jbeta primers. Repertoires were generated with immunoSEQ multiplex PCR, while TCRdb's copy carries only in-frame clones and drops some. The data contain 130,000 to 150,000 clones, roughly 80% of them singletons. Sequenced: PBMCs. This chain uses TRBV6-1 with TRBJ1-5; tentatively, D is TRBD1 (6 bases). This TCR came from a woman aged 45 to 65 in good health and CMV-seropositive. DNA of the CDR3: TGTGCCGGCGCACAGGGCTACAGCAATCAGCCCCAGCATTTT. It is translated as CAGAQGYSNQPQHF.